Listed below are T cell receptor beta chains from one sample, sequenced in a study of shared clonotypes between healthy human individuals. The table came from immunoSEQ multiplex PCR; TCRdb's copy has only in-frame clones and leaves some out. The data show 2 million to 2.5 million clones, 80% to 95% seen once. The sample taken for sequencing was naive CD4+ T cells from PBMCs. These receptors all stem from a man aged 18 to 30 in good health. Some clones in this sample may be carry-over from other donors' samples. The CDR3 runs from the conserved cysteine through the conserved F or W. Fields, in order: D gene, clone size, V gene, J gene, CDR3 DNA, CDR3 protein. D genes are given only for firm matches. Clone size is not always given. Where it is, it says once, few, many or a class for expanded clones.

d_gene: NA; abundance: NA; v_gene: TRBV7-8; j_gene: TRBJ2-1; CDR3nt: TGTGCCAGCAGCTTAGTGGGCCTTTGGGGGAACGCCTACAATGAGCAGTTCTTC; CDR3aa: CASSLVGLWGNAYNEQFF
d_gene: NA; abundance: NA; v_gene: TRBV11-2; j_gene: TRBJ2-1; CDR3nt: TGTGCCAGCAGCCCCTCCTGGGCGGGGAACTACAATGAGCAGTTCTTC; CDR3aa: CASSPSWAGNYNEQFF
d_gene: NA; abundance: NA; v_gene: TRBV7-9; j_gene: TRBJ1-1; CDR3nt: TGTGCCAGCAGCTTAGCGGGTTCCGGGACGAACACTGAAGCTTTCTTT; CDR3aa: CASSLAGSGTNTEAFF
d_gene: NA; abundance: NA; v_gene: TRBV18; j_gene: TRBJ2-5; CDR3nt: TGTGCCAGCTCACCAGGGAGCACGGAGACCCAGTACTTC; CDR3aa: CASSPGSTETQYF
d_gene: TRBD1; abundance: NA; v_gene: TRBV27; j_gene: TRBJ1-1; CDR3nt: TGTGCCAGTTCTACTCCCGGGACAGGGGCCGCTTTCTTT; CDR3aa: CASSTPGTGAAFF
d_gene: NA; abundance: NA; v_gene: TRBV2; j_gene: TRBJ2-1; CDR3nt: TGTGCCAGCCGGGGGGCTCTGGCCCACAATGAGCAGTTCTTC; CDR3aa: CASRGALAHNEQFF
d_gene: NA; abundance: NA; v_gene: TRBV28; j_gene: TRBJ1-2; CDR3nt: TGTGCCAGCAGTTTTCTCGAACTCGGCTATGGCTACACCTTC; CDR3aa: CASSFLELGYGYTF
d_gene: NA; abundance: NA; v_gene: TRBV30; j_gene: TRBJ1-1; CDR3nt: TGTGCCTGGACGAGTGGACAGCCGAACACTGAAGCTTTCTTT; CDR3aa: CAWTSGQPNTEAFF
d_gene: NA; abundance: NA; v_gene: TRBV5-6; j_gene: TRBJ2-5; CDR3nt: TGTGCCAGCAGCTTGTACGGTATTGGAGAGACCCAGTACTTC; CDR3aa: CASSLYGIGETQYF
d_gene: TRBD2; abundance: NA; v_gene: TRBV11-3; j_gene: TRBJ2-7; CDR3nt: TGTGCCAGACTAGCGGGATCACGGGAGCAGTACTTC; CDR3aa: CARLAGSREQYF
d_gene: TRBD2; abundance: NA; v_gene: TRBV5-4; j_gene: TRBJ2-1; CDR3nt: TGTGCCAGCAGTCTCGGACTAGCGGGTTGGGTTGAGCAGTTCTTC; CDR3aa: CASSLGLAGWVEQFF
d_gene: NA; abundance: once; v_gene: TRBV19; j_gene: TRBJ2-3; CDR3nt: TGTGCCAGTAGTGTGACAGGCACAGATACGCAGTATTTT; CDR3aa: CASSVTGTDTQYF
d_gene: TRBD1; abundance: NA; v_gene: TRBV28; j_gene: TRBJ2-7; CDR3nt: TGTGCCAGCAGTTCGACAGGGATCAACGAGCAGTACTTC; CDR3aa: CASSSTGINEQYF
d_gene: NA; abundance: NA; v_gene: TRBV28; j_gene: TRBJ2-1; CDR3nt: TGTGCCAGCCGTGGGCTTGACTCCCGCTCCTACAATGAGCAGTTCTTC; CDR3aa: CASRGLDSRSYNEQFF
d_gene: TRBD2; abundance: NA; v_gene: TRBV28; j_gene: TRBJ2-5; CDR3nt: TGTGCCAGCGTCCGGGCTAGCGGGAATAGTGAGACCCAGTACTTC; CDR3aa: CASVRASGNSETQYF
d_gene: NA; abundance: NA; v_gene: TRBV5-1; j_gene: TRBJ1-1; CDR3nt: TGCGCCAGCAGCTGGGGACGGACAGTGAACACTGAAGCTTTCTTT; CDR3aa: CASSWGRTVNTEAFF
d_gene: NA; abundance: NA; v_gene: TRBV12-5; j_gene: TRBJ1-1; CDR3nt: TGTGCTAGTGGTTTGGTCCCACACGGGGAAGCTTTCTTT; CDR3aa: CASGLVPHGEAFF
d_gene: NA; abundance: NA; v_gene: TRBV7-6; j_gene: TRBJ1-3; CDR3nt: TGTGCCAGCAGCTTAGCTCTCGACGGGAATGGAAACACCATATATTTT; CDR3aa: CASSLALDGNGNTIYF
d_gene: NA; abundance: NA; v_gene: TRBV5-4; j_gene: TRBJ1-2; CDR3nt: TGTGCCAGCAGCCCTGAGTTCCGGGTCCACTATGGCTACACCTTC; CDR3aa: CASSPEFRVHYGYTF
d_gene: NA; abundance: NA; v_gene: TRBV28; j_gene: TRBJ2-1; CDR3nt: TGTGCCGGAAGCTCCTACAATGAGCAGTTCTTC; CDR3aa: CAGSSYNEQFF
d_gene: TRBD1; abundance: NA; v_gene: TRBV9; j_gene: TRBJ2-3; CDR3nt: TGTGCCAGCAGCCCCGGACAGGGGGCATTAGATACGCAGTATTTT; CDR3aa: CASSPGQGALDTQYF
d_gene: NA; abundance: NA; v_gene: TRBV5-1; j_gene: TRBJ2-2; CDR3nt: TGCGCCAGCAGCTTGGCCGCGCCCGGGGAGCTGTTTTTT; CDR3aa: CASSLAAPGELFF
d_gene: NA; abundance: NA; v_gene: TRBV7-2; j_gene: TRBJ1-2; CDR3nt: TGTGCCAGCAGCTTACTTACAGTGCTCGTAGGTGGCTACACCTTC; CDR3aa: CASSLLTVLVGGYTF
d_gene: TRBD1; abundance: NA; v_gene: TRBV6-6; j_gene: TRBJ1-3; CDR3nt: TGTGCCAGCAGTTCCGAACAGGGGGTGGGAAACACCATATATTTT; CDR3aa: CASSSEQGVGNTIYF
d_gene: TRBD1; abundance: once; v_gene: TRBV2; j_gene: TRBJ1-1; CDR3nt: TGTGCCAGCAGCTACACAGGGGGTGGCACTGAAGCTTTCTTT; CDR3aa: CASSYTGGGTEAFF
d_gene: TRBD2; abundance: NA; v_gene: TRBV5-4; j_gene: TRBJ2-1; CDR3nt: TGTGCCAGCAGCTTGGAGGGACTAGCGGGATACAATGAGCAGTTCTTC; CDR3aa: CASSLEGLAGYNEQFF
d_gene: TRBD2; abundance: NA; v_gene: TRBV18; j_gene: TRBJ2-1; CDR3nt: TGTGCCAGCTCACCTTATGATAGCGGGCGCAACAATGAGCAGTTCTTC; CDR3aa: CASSPYDSGRNNEQFF
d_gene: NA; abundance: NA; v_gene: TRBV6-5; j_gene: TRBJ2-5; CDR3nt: TGTGCCAGCAGGGATAGCGGCCATGGGACCCAGTACTTC; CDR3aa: CASRDSGHGTQYF
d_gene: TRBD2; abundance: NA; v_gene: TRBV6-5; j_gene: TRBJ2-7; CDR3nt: TGTGCCAGCAGTCACAACCTAGCGGGAGTTGACGAGCAGTACTTC; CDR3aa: CASSHNLAGVDEQYF
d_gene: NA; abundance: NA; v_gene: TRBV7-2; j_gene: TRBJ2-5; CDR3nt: TGTGCCAGCAGCTTTCTATCTGAGACCCAGTACTTC; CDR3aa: CASSFLSETQYF
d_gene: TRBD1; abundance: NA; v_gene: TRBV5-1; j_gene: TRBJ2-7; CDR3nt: TGCGCCAGCAGCTGGGAGTTGAGGACAGGGACGAACGAGCAGTACTTC; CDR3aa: CASSWELRTGTNEQYF
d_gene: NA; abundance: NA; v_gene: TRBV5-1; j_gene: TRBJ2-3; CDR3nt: TGCGCCAGCAGCACGGGTCGTGAGACAGATACGCAGTATTTT; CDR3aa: CASSTGRETDTQYF
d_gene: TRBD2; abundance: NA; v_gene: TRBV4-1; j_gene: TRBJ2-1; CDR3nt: TGCGCCAGCAGTCTGGTCCTAGCGGGAAGAGGCTACAATGAGCAGTTCTTC; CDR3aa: CASSLVLAGRGYNEQFF
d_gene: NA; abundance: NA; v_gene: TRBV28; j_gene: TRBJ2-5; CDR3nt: TGTGCCAGCAGTTTCCTGCCCGGGACTTCTAGGACCCAGTACTTC; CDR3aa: CASSFLPGTSRTQYF
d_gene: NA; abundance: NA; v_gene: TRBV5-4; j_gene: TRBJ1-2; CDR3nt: TGTGCCAGCAGCTTGGGCGGGGCCTATGGCTACACCTTC; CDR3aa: CASSLGGAYGYTF
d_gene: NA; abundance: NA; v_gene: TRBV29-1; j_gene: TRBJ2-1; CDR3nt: TGCAGCGTTGAAGATCAAGCGCCTAGCTCCTACAATGAGCAGTTCTTC; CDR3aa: CSVEDQAPSSYNEQFF
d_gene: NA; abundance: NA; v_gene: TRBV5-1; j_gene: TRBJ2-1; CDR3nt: TGCGCCAGCAGCTTGGGGACTACCAACAATGAGCAGTTCTTC; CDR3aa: CASSLGTTNNEQFF
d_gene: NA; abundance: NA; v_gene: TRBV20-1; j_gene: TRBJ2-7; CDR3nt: TGCAGTGCTAGGGTCTCCTACGAGCAGTACTTC; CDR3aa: CSARVSYEQYF
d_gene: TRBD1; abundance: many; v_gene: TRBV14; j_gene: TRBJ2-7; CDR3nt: TGTGCCAGCAGCCGAGAGACAGGGGGCGGCTACGAGCAGTACTTC; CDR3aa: CASSRETGGGYEQYF
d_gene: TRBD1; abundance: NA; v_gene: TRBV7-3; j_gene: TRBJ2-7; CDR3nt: TGTGCCAGCAGCTTAAAGGGTCAGGGGGCTCTATCCTACGAGCAGTACTTC; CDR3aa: CASSLKGQGALSYEQYF
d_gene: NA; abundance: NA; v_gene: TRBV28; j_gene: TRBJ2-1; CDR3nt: TGTGCCAGCAGTTCCCCGCTCCTTACACGGATAGTGCAGTTCTTC; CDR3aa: CASSSPLLTRIVQFF
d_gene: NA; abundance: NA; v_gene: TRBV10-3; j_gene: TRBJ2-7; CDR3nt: TGTGCCACCGCGGGCAGCTCCTACGAGCAGTACTTC; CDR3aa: CATAGSSYEQYF
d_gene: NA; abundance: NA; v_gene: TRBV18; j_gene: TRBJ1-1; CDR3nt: TGTGCCAGCTCGGTTAATCTGAACACTGAAGCTTTCTTT; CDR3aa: CASSVNLNTEAFF
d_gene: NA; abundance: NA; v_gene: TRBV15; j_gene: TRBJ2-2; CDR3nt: TGTGCCACCAGCAGAGGGGACTCCATTAGGGAGCTGTTTTTT; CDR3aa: CATSRGDSIRELFF
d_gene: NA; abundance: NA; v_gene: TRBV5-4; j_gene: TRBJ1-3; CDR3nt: TGTGCCAGCAGCTTGGGTCCGGGAAGCTCTGGAAACACCATATATTTT; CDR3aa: CASSLGPGSSGNTIYF
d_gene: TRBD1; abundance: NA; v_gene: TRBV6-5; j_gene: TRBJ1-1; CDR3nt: TGTGCCAGCAGTTCGGACAGGGGGGCCTCGACTGAAGCTTTCTTT; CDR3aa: CASSSDRGASTEAFF
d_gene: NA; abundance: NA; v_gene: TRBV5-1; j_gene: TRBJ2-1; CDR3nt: TGCGCCAGCAGCTCGGCCGCCACTACTGTTAGTGAGCAGTTCTTC; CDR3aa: CASSSAATTVSEQFF
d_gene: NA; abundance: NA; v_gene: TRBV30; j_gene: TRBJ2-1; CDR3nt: TGTGCCTGGACTAGTGGGGCCTACAATGAGCAGTTCTTC; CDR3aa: CAWTSGAYNEQFF
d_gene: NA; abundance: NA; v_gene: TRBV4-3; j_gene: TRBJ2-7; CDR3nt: TGCGCCAGCAGCCAAGGACTAGTTCTGGGGGAGCAGTACTTC; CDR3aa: CASSQGLVLGEQYF
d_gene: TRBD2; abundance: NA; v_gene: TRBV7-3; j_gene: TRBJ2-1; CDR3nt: TGTGCCAGCAGCACCCGTCTAGCGGGAGGCGATGAGCAGTTCTTC; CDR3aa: CASSTRLAGGDEQFF
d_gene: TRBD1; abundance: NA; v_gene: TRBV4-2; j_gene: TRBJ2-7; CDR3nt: TGTGCCAGCAGCCAAGACTGGGACAGCTCCTACGAGCAGTACTTC; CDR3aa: CASSQDWDSSYEQYF
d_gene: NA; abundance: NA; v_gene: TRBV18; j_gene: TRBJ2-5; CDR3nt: TGTGCCAGCTCCCTTACTACAGGGCGTCAAGAGACCCAGTACTTC; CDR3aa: CASSLTTGRQETQYF
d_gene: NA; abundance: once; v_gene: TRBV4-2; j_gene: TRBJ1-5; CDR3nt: TGTGCCAGCAGCCAACGGACAGATAGCAATCAGCCCCAGCATTTT; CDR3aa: CASSQRTDSNQPQHF
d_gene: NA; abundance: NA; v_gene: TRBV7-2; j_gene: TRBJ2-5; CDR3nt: TGTGCCAGCAGCTTAGGGGTAGCGGAAGAGACCCAGTACTTC; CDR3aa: CASSLGVAEETQYF
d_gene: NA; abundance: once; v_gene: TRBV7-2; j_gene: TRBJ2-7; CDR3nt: TGTGCCAGCAGCTTAGCCGGACGGGAGCAGTACTTC; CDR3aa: CASSLAGREQYF
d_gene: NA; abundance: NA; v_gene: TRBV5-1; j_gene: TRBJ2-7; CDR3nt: TGCGCCAGCAGCCGCCCTGGGACAAACGACGAGCAGTACTTC; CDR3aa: CASSRPGTNDEQYF
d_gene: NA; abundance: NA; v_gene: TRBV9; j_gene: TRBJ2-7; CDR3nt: TGTGCCAGCAGCAAAGGGACTGACGAGCAGTACTTC; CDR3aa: CASSKGTDEQYF
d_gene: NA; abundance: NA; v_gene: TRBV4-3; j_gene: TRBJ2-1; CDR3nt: TGCGCCAGCAGCCAAGAATGGGGGTCAAATGAGCAGTTCTTC; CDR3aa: CASSQEWGSNEQFF
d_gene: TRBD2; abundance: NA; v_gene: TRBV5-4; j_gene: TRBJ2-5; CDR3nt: TGTGCCAGCAGCGTGCCAGGACTAGCGGGAGGGCGAGAGACCCAGTACTTC; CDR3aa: CASSVPGLAGGRETQYF